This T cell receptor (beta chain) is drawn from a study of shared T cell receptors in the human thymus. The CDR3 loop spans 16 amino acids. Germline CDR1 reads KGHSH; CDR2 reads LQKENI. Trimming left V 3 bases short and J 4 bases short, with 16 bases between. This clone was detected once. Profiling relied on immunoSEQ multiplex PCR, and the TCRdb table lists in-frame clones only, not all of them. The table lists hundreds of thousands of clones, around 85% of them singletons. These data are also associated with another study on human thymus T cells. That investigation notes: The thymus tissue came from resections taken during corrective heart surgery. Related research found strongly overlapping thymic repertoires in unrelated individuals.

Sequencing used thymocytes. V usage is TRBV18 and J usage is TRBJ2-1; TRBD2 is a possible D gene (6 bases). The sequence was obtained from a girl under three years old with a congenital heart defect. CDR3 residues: CASSPDIAVPYNEQFF. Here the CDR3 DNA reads TGTGCCAGCTCACCGGACATAGCGGTCCCTTACAATGAGCAGTTCTTC.